This T cell receptor (beta chain) was sequenced for a study of T cell responses to AZD1222 COVID-19 vaccine. Using immunoSEQ multiplex PCR, the repertoire was profiled, and TCRdb retains in-frame clones only, with some absent. This table holds around 79,000 clones, around 90% found once. V was shortened by 2 bases and J by 5 bases, with 6 bases between the two germline ends. Germline loops: CDR1 SNHLY, CDR2 FYNNEI. This CDR3 is 12 amino acids long. General study results and limits: The study identified only 6 or 7 AZD1222 recipients as seropositive at baseline. Clonal diversity was possibly underestimated, and white British individuals and females predominated among donors. At 160-218 and 743-854, vaccine-associated CD4 TCRs were dominant, and they spanned spike.

In regard to this clone: What it recognizes is unknown.

The TCR originated in an adult in good health. V is TRBV2 and J is TRBJ1-1, with no clear D. The sequencing used peripheral blood, collected on day 0 of AZD1222 vaccination. The CDR3 DNA follows: TGTGCCAGCAGTGAACCGTGGACTGAAGCTTTCTTT. Translating gives CASSEPWTEAFF.